This entry lists 29 T cell receptor beta chains sequenced from one sample in a study of cytomegalovirus exposure and HLA in healthy donors. The PCR made use of 60 Vbeta and 13 Jbeta primers. Profiling relied on immunoSEQ multiplex PCR, and the TCRdb table lists in-frame clones only, not all of them. The data show over 100,000 clones, with 55% to 80% seen just once and 2% to 3% held by the top ten. Sequenced: PBMCs. The receptor set was obtained from a woman between 35 and 50 years old in good health and CMV-seronegative.

This clone was seen a handful of times. The gene calls are TRBV29-1 and TRBJ2-7; weak D call: TRBD1 (5 bases). V was cut by 8 bases and J by 5 bases, with 16 bases left in between. The length of the CDR3 is 12 residues. CDR1 is SQVTM, CDR2 ANQGSEA, per germline. This CDR3 reads CSSKGAGDEQYF. The CDR3 region has the DNA TGCAGCAGTAAAGGGGCTGGCGACGAGCAGTACTTC.

V gene TRBV2 combines with J gene TRBJ2-1, with 9 bases that match TRBD2. Germline V lookup: CDR1 SNHLY, CDR2 FYNNEI. V trimming: 10 bases; J trimming: 0 bases; junction bases outside the gene matches: 7. This CDR3 has 15 residues. The DNA for the CDR3 is TGTGCCACCTCCCTACTAGCGGGCTCCTACAATGAGCAGTTCTTC. Translating it yields CATSLLAGSYNEQFF. The variable domain in full, with the rest retrieved from reference TRBV2 and TRBJ2-1, is EPEVTQTPSHQVTQMGQEVILRCVPISNHLYFYWYRQILGQKVEFLVSFYNNEISEKSEIFDDQFSVERPDGSNFTLKIRSTKLEDSAMYFCATSLLAGSYNEQFFGPGTRLTVL.

This clone is a singleton in its sample. The chain couples TRBV18 to TRBJ2-3; 11 bases line up with TRBD1. This CDR3 contains 18 residues. V lost 1 base to trimming and J lost 9 bases; unmatched junction nucleotides: 15. The V gene's germline CDR1 is KGHSH and CDR2 LQKENI. CDR3: CASSPQGTGGLRGNTQYF. In DNA form, the CDR3 reads TGTGCCAGCTCACCACAAGGGACAGGGGGATTAAGAGGGAACACGCAGTATTTT.

On this clone itself: A read error may produce the germline difference seen at one junction end. This sequence joins TRBV5-1 and TRBJ2-2; TRBD1 matches at 9 bases. The CDR3 is made up of 16 amino acids. Germline V gives CDR1 SGHRS, CDR2 YFSETQ. The CDR3: CASSLGGQGNTGELFF. The CDR3 nucleotides read TGCGCCAGCAGTTTGGGGGGACAGGGGAACACCGGGGAGCTGTTTTTT.

The chain recombines TRBV5-1 with TRBJ2-5; D ambiguous. The CDR3 runs 13 residues. Germline CDR1 is SGHRS and CDR2 is YFSETQ. The germline V and J ends were trimmed by 4 bases and 4 bases, with 11 bases remaining between them. The CDR3 loop is CASSGRSGETQYF. As DNA, the CDR3 is TGCGCCAGCAGCGGTCGGAGTGGAGAGACCCAGTACTTC. Drawing the rest from reference TRBV5-1 and TRBJ2-5, the complete variable domain is KAGVTQTPRYLIKTRGQQVTLSCSPISGHRSVSWYQQTPGQGLQFLFEYFSETQRNKGNFPGRFSGRQFSNSRSEMNVSTLELGDSALYLCASSGRSGETQYFGPGTRLLVL.

This clone has ten or more counts. The rearrangement links TRBV5-1 to TRBJ2-3; 7 nucleotides align to TRBD1. This CDR3 is built from 14 residues. The V gene end was trimmed by 4 bases and the J gene end by 3 bases; junction bases not matched to a gene: 5. Germline CDR1 and CDR2: SGHRS and YFSETQ. In nucleotides, the CDR3 is TGCGCCAGCAGCGTCCTCAGGGGGACAGATACGCAGTATTTT. Translated: CASSVLRGTDTQYF.

Comment on this clone: Germline and junction disagree at one end, which may indicate a read error. Distinct nucleotide sequences in the sample also encode this CDR3. The chain combines TRBV7-9 with TRBJ2-7, with D tentatively TRBD2 (5 bases). The CDR3 has 14 residues. Germline V gene sequence: CDR1 SEHNR, CDR2 FQNEAQ (reference sequence). The CDR3 DNA reads TGTGCCAGCAGCGATCCACGACTATCCTACGAGCAGTACTTT. The encoded protein is CASSDPRLSYEQYF.

V gene TRBV25-1 combines with J gene TRBJ2-7; 10 bases agree with TRBD1. This CDR3 is built from 15 residues. Germline lookup yields CDR1 MGHDK and CDR2 SYGVNS. J lost 5 bases, V lost 5 bases, and 9 bases had no gene match. CDR3: CASSQTGTGAHEQYF. In DNA form, the CDR3 reads TGTGCCAGCAGTCAGACCGGGACAGGGGCCCACGAGCAGTACTTC.

This clone came up once. The chain combines TRBV12-5 with TRBJ1-1; 11 bases are a match to TRBD1. The CDR3 runs 16 residues. V shed 6 bases, J shed 5 bases, and the junction held 11 bases outside the gene matches. CDR1 and CDR2 from the germline V gene are LGHNT and FRNRAP. CDR3 sequence: CASGYGTGGEGTEAFF. In DNA form, the CDR3 reads TGTGCTAGTGGGTACGGGACAGGGGGAGAGGGTACTGAAGCTTTCTTT. Together with reference TRBV12-5 and TRBJ1-1, the CDR3 gives the full variable domain: DARVTQTPRHKVTEMGQEVTMRCQPILGHNTVFWYRQTMMQGLELLAYFRNRAPLDDSGMPKDRFSAEMPDATLATLKIQPSEPRDSAVYFCASGYGTGGEGTEAFFGQGTRLTVV.

This clone came up a few times. The rearrangement uses TRBV6-5 and TRBJ2-7, with a possible D match to TRBD1 (6 bases). Germline assignment: CDR1 MNHEY and CDR2 SVGAGI. The CDR3 sequence is 11 residues long. The CDR3: CSSRGSNEQYF. In DNA, the CDR3 is TGTTCGAGCAGGGGCTCTAACGAGCAGTACTTC.

This clone was counted a single time. The CDR3 reads CASSLSSGGSSTDTQYF. Here the CDR3 DNA reads TGTGCCAGCAGCTTATCCAGCGGGGGGTCTAGCACAGATACGCAGTATTTT. This chain links TRBV7-9 with TRBJ2-3; TRBD2 matches 9 bases. The germline CDR1 and CDR2 sequences are SEHNR and FQNEAQ (reference sequence). J lost 0 bases, V lost 2 bases, and 6 bases had no gene match. The CDR3 spans 17 residues.

Concerning this clone: This specimen includes other DNA sequences encoding the same CDR3. The V and J genes are TRBV6-5 and TRBJ2-2; TRBD2 might be the D (6 bases). Germline V CDR1 and CDR2: MNHEY, SVGAGI. CDR3 length: 15 residues. Trimming cost V 8 bases and J 0 bases, with 13 bases left between them. The CDR3 sequence: CASGDSAANTGELFF. CDR3 coding DNA: TGTGCCAGCGGGGACTCAGCCGCGAACACCGGGGAGCTGTTTTTT.

CDR3 sequence: CAIPGWGLAGGSSTDTQYF. DNA for the CDR3: TGTGCCATCCCTGGGTGGGGACTAGCGGGGGGGTCTAGCACAGATACGCAGTATTTT. J is TRBJ2-3 and V is TRBV6-4, with TRBD2 matching over 16 bases. Germline V CDR1 and CDR2: MRHNA, SNTAGT. The CDR3 is 19 residues long. V lost 10 bases to trimming and J lost 0 bases; unmatched junction nucleotides: 13.

This rearrangement joins TRBV28 to TRBJ2-1; no clear D. CDR1 and CDR2 (germline): MDHEN, SYDVKM. CDR3 size: 11 residues. V lost 11 bases and J 0 bases, leaving 5 bases between the germline ends. CDR3 region: CASFSYNEQFF. The CDR3 region has the DNA TGTGCCTCCTTCTCCTACAATGAGCAGTTCTTC.

The CDR3 sequence is CATSRGSVISYEQYF. The CDR3 DNA reads TGTGCCACCAGCAGAGGATCGGTCATCTCCTACGAGCAGTACTTC. The chain carries TRBV15 and TRBJ2-7, with D uncertain. CDR1 is LNHNV, CDR2 YYDKDF, per germline (reference sequence). V was clipped by 1 base and J by 0 bases, with 10 bases between them. This CDR3 contains 15 residues.

Only one count was recorded for this clone. The chain uses TRBV9 and TRBJ1-4, with D perhaps matching TRBD1 (5 bases). The V gene's germline CDR1 is SGDLS and CDR2 YYNGEE. CDR3 length equals 13 residues. Trimming stripped 1 base from V and 10 bases from J, with 11 bases between. CDR3 in DNA: TGTGCCAGCAGCGTACAGGGTTCTGGAAAACTGTTTTTT. This codes for CASSVQGSGKLFF.

The rearrangement uses TRBV7-8 and TRBJ2-5; 12 bases are a match to TRBD2. The CDR3 is made up of 15 amino acids. With 3 bases clipped from V and 5 bases from J, the junction kept 4 bases outside the gene matches. CDR1 is SGHVS and CDR2 is FQNEAQ in the germline V gene. Written as DNA, the CDR3 is TGTGCCAGCAGCTTTCTAGCGGGGGGGCTGGAGACCCAGTACTTC. This translates into CASSFLAGGLETQYF.

CDR3 amino acids: CASSLEGQGGGEAFF. Here the CDR3 DNA reads TGCGCCAGCAGCTTGGAGGGTCAGGGAGGGGGTGAAGCTTTCTTT. The gene calls are TRBV5-1 and TRBJ1-1; D might be TRBD1 (6 bases). Germline CDR1 and CDR2: SGHRS and YFSETQ. V was trimmed by 0 bases and J by 7 bases, leaving 16 bases between them. This CDR3 comprises 15 residues.

This clone was observed a handful of times. This sequence joins TRBV2 and TRBJ1-2; the D is unclear. The V and J ends lost 8 bases and 5 bases respectively, with 15 bases between them. CDR1 is SNHLY and CDR2 is FYNNEI in the germline V gene. The length of the CDR3 is 13 residues. The CDR3 DNA follows: TGTGCCAGCTCAACCCTGCCAGATTATGGCTACACCTTC. Residues: CASSTLPDYGYTF.

The chain has TRBV7-2 and TRBJ2-7; D is perhaps TRBD1 (6 bases). The CDR3 length is 15 residues. V dropped 1 base and J dropped 3 bases, with 13 bases sitting between them. Per germline, CDR1 SGHTA and CDR2 FQGNSA. In DNA form, the CDR3 reads TGTGCCAGCAGCTTAGACAGGGTGAAGGGCTACGAGCAGTACTTC. Its protein product is CASSLDRVKGYEQYF. The full variable domain, rest sourced from reference TRBV7-2 and TRBJ2-7, is GAGVSQSPSNKVTEKGKDVELRCDPISGHTALYWYRQSLGQGLEFLIYFQGNSAPDKSGLPSDRFSAERTGGSVSTLTIQRTQQEDSAVYLCASSLDRVKGYEQYFGPGTRLTVT.

The chain recombines TRBV10-3 with TRBJ2-7; 8 nucleotides line up with TRBD1. This CDR3 spans 13 amino acids. The germline V gene has CDR1 ENHRY and CDR2 SYGVKD. V was clipped by 3 bases and J by 3 bases; unmatched bases: 1. CDR3 in amino acids: CAISDTGGYEQYF. CDR3 coding DNA: TGTGCCATCAGTGACACAGGGGGCTACGAGCAGTACTTC.

This chain uses TRBV7-2 with TRBJ1-5, with 7 nucleotides matching TRBD1. The CDR3 runs to 13 residues. Germline V gene data show CDR1 as SGHTA and CDR2 as FQGNSA. The V gene end was trimmed by 5 bases and the J gene end by 7 bases; junction bases not matched to a gene: 5. Here the CDR3 reads CASSRDRGQPQHF. The CDR3, as DNA: TGTGCCAGCAGCCGGGACAGAGGGCAGCCCCAGCATTTT.

CDR3 sequence reads: CASSPPQGRGMNTEAFF. CDR3 bases: TGTGCCAGCAGCCCTCCCCAGGGGCGCGGAATGAACACTGAAGCTTTCTTT. The chain carries TRBV28 and TRBJ1-1; the D gene is possibly TRBD1 (6 bases). Germline-derived CDR1 and CDR2 are MDHEN and SYDVKM. The CDR3 extends over 17 amino acids. The V gene lost 6 bases and the J gene lost 0 bases, with 20 bases spanning the gap.

This clone has more than one count but fewer than ten. The CDR3 coding sequence is TGTGCCAGCAGCCTGGACAGGGGGGTTTCACCCCTCCACTTT. It encodes CASSLDRGVSPLHF. The rearrangement links TRBV6-5 to TRBJ1-6, with 10 bases matching TRBD1. J was trimmed by 9 bases and V by 6 bases; bases with no gene match: 5. Germline V gives CDR1 MNHEY, CDR2 SVGAGI. This CDR3 is built from 14 residues.

This rearrangement joins TRBV6-5 to TRBJ2-7; 9 bases align to TRBD1. Germline V gene data show CDR1 as MNHEY and CDR2 as SVGAGI. Trimming took 6 bases from V and 3 from J; bases not matched to a gene: 3. The CDR3 consists of 13 residues. The CDR3 region is CASRAGQGYEQYF. The CDR3 nucleotides are TGTGCCAGCAGAGCGGGACAGGGCTACGAGCAGTACTTC.

This clone has more than one count but fewer than ten. The rearrangement uses TRBV30 and TRBJ1-5; D is possibly TRBD1 (5 bases). This CDR3 contains 12 residues. Germline V gives CDR1 GTSNPN, CDR2 SVGIG (reference sequence). Trimming removed 1 base at V and 6 bases at J, with 7 bases between. The CDR3 is CAWSGTTQPQHF. The CDR3 region has the DNA TGTGCCTGGAGTGGGACAACTCAGCCCCAGCATTTT.

The genes are TRBV7-9 and TRBJ1-4; D is ambiguous. V was trimmed by 3 bases and J by 8 bases, leaving 10 bases between them. The CDR3 loop spans 13 amino acids. The germline gives CDR1 SEHNR, CDR2 FQNEAQ (reference sequence). As DNA, the CDR3 is TGTGCCAGCAGCTTGAAAGAGCGGGAAAAACTGTTTTTT. It yields the protein CASSLKEREKLFF.

This clone has just a few counts. The chain uses TRBV19 and TRBJ2-7; 7 bases fit TRBD1. The germline V gene encodes CDR1 LNHDA and CDR2 SQIVND (reference sequence). Trimming took 4 bases from V and 3 from J; bases not matched to a gene: 6. The CDR3 sequence is 14 residues long. The CDR3 spells CASSRRTGYYEQYF. DNA of the CDR3: TGTGCCAGTAGTAGAAGGACAGGTTACTACGAGCAGTACTTC. Together with reference TRBV19 and TRBJ2-7, the CDR3 gives the full variable domain: DGGITQSPKYLFRKEGQNVTLSCEQNLNHDAMYWYRQDPGQGLRLIYYSQIVNDFQKGDIAEGYSVSREKKESFPLTVTSAQKNPTAFYLCASSRRTGYYEQYFGPGTRLTVT.

CDR3 sequence (DNA): TGTGCCAGCAGCTTCGGGGGGAACACTGAAGCTTTCTTT. Protein: CASSFGGNTEAFF. The genes are TRBV7-2 and TRBJ1-1; D is perhaps TRBD1 (5 bases). The germline V gene encodes CDR1 SGHTA and CDR2 FQGNSA. V shed 3 bases and J shed 1 base, with 6 bases lying between them. The CDR3 length is 13 residues.